The 27 T cell receptor beta chains below all came from one sample that was sequenced in a study of cytomegalovirus exposure and HLA in healthy donors. In the PCR, 60 Vbeta and 13 Jbeta primers were used. Clones were sequenced by immunoSEQ multiplex PCR, and TCRdb holds only the in-frame ones, with some missing. The sample shows under 200,000 clones, roughly 74% of them seen only once. The sequenced sample consisted of PBMCs. The receptor set was obtained from a woman in her forties in good health and CMV-seropositive.

This clone was observed a few times. The V gene is TRBV6-1, the J gene TRBJ1-5; 7 nucleotides line up with TRBD1. J lost 7 bases, V lost 3 bases, and 6 bases had no gene match. The germline CDR1 and CDR2 sequences are MNHNS and SASEGT. CDR3 length equals 14 residues. The CDR3 DNA reads TGTGCCAGCAGTGAGGAACAGGGGATCCAGCCCCAGCATTTT. Encoded protein: CASSEEQGIQPQHF.

V and J are TRBV6-4 and TRBJ1-5; the match to TRBD1 covers 9 bases. The CDR3 extends over 16 amino acids. Germline-derived CDR1 and CDR2 are MRHNA and SNTAGT. The junction had 11 bases not matched to a gene; V was cut back by 0 bases and J by 11 bases. CDR3 DNA sequence: TGTGCCAGCAGTGACTCAGGGGACAGGGCAGCCTCTACCCAGCATTTT. This translates into CASSDSGDRAASTQHF.

This clone was detected once. V usage is TRBV25-1 and J usage is TRBJ1-4; D may be TRBD1 (5 bases). V was clipped by 6 bases and J by 5 bases, with 13 bases between them. CDR1 is MGHDK, CDR2 SYGVNS, per germline. This CDR3 has 14 residues. CDR3 in DNA: TGTGCCAGCAGCTTCGACAGCCTGAATGAAAAACTGTTTTTT. It translates to CASSFDSLNEKLFF.

The chain carries TRBV5-6 and TRBJ2-7, with 8 bases aligning to TRBD1. V shed 4 bases, J shed 4 bases, and the junction held 7 bases outside the gene matches. Germline CDR1 SGHDT, CDR2 YYEEEE. CDR3 length equals 14 residues. CDR3 in amino acids: CASSAGGGLYEQYF. The CDR3 region has the DNA TGTGCCAGCAGCGCAGGGGGCGGCCTATACGAGCAGTACTTC.

This sequence joins TRBV19 and TRBJ2-2, with 8 bases lining up with TRBD1. The CDR3 contains 14 residues. The ends lost 10 bases at V and 4 bases at J; junction bases unmatched: 8. Per the germline V gene, CDR1 is LNHDA and CDR2 is SQIVND (reference sequence). CDR3 residues: CATSQGAITGELFF. CDR3 nucleotides: TGTGCCACCAGCCAGGGGGCAATCACCGGGGAGCTGTTTTTT.

This clone turned up a few times. In nucleotides, the CDR3 is TGTGCCAGCAGGGGGACAGGCTCTGGAAACACCATATATTTT. Translating gives CASRGTGSGNTIYF. The chain employs TRBV28 and TRBJ1-3, with TRBD1 identical over 8 bases. CDR1 MDHEN and CDR2 SYDVKM come from the germline V gene. CDR3 length: 14 amino acids. The ends lost 6 bases at V and 0 bases at J; junction bases unmatched: 1.

The J gene is TRBJ2-7, the V gene TRBV7-2, with 9 bases that match TRBD2. V shed 4 bases and J 2 bases; nucleotides not matched to a gene: 9. CDR3 length: 16 amino acids. CDR1 is SGHTA, CDR2 FQGNSA, per germline. The CDR3 is CASSSLGLAGAYEQYF. The CDR3 bases are TGTGCCAGCAGCTCCCTCGGGTTAGCGGGGGCCTACGAGCAGTACTTC.

This chain links TRBV5-5 with TRBJ2-7, with TRBD1 identical over 7 bases. Germline V CDR1 and CDR2: SGHKS, YYEKEE (reference sequence). The CDR3 is 16 residues long. J lost 6 bases, V lost 2 bases, and 14 bases had no gene match. CDR3 in DNA: TGTGCCAGCAGCTTCTCCCCCGGGACAGTAAAGAGCGAGCAGTACTTC. The encoded protein is CASSFSPGTVKSEQYF.

The chain combines TRBV9 with TRBJ2-3, with 8 bases identical to TRBD2. The CDR3 is 15 residues long. Germline CDR1 and CDR2: SGDLS and YYNGEE. Germline trimming cut 0 bases from V and 5 bases from J; bases unmatched to any gene: 5. Here the CDR3 DNA reads TGTGCCAGCAGCGTAGAGAGCGGGAGACAAGATACGCAGTATTTT. Translation: CASSVESGRQDTQYF.

The chain links TRBV19 to TRBJ2-1; TRBD1 agrees at 8 bases. This CDR3 region has 15 residues. Trimming took 4 bases from V and 1 from J; bases not matched to a gene: 3. Germline V lookup: CDR1 LNHDA, CDR2 SQIVND (reference sequence). In DNA form, the CDR3 reads TGTGCCAGTAGTAAGGACAGGGATTCCTACAATGAGCAGTTCTTC. Translated: CASSKDRDSYNEQFF.

The chain joins TRBV19 to TRBJ2-1; 12 bases are a match to TRBD2. CDR1 and CDR2 from the germline V gene are LNHDA and SQIVND (reference sequence). The V segment lost 5 bases and the J segment 8 bases; nucleotides outside the gene matches: 13. The CDR3 runs to 17 residues. CDR3 DNA sequence: TGTGCCAGTAGTCACGGTTTACTAGCGGGAGGAGTGGATGAGCAGTTCTTC. Its protein is CASSHGLLAGGVDEQFF. Variable domain in full (rest from reference TRBV19 and TRBJ2-1): DGGITQSPKYLFRKEGQNVTLSCEQNLNHDAMYWYRQDPGQGLRLIYYSQIVNDFQKGDIAEGYSVSREKKESFPLTVTSAQKNPTAFYLCASSHGLLAGGVDEQFFGPGTRLTVL.

V usage is TRBV4-1 and J usage is TRBJ1-1; D gene ambiguous. The CDR3 is 14 amino acids. Germline V gene data show CDR1 as MGHRA and CDR2 as YSYEKL. V was cut by 3 bases and J by 0 bases, with 8 bases left in between. CDR3 nucleotide sequence: TGCGCCAGCAGCCAGGTCGCGGTGAACACTGAAGCTTTCTTT. It translates to CASSQVAVNTEAFF.

The chain couples TRBV4-2 to TRBJ1-1; D is unresolved. CDR1 LGHNA and CDR2 YNFKEQ come from the germline V gene. Deletions cut 0 bases from V and 0 bases from J, with 8 bases between. This CDR3 has 15 residues. The CDR3 sequence is CASSQESRLNTEAFF. In DNA, the CDR3 is TGTGCCAGCAGCCAAGAGTCGAGGCTGAACACTGAAGCTTTCTTT.

V is TRBV5-6 and J is TRBJ2-7, with TRBD2 identical over 8 bases. From germline, CDR1 is SGHDT and CDR2 YYEEEE. J lost 6 bases, V lost 4 bases, and 12 bases had no gene match. This CDR3 spans 15 amino acids. The CDR3 is CASSPRSSGNSEQYF. Written as DNA, the CDR3 is TGTGCCAGCAGCCCCCGGAGTAGCGGGAATAGCGAGCAGTACTTC.

This clone has only a few counts. The rearrangement uses TRBV7-9 and TRBJ1-1; D remains unclear. This CDR3 has 18 residues. Germline CDR1 is SEHNR and CDR2 is FQNEAQ (reference sequence). V dropped 5 bases and J dropped 0 bases, with 22 bases sitting between them. CDR3: CASSHPPGNSLMNTEAFF. CDR3 nucleotides: TGTGCCAGCAGCCACCCCCCTGGCAATTCTCTCATGAACACTGAAGCTTTCTTT.

The chain employs TRBV15 and TRBJ1-2; no clear D gene. This CDR3 contains 17 residues. The V end lost 0 bases, the J end lost 3 bases, and 17 bases lay between the germline ends. The germline V gene has CDR1 LNHNV and CDR2 YYDKDF (reference sequence). The CDR3 spells CATSRDRGSTDDYGYTF. CDR3 nucleotide sequence: TGTGCCACCAGCAGAGATAGAGGGTCGACCGATGACTATGGCTACACCTTC.

V and J are TRBV14 and TRBJ1-1; D possibly corresponds to TRBD1 (5 bases). Germline V gives CDR1 SGHDN, CDR2 FVKESK. This CDR3 has 15 residues. Trimming removed 4 bases at V and 4 bases at J, with 16 bases between. This chain's CDR3 is CASSRGGRGTTEAFF. The CDR3 DNA reads TGTGCCAGCAGCCGAGGAGGGAGGGGAACCACTGAAGCTTTCTTT.

The genes are TRBV6-5 and TRBJ2-7; possible D gene TRBD2, 5 bases. Germline-derived CDR1 and CDR2 are MNHEY and SVGAGI. V lost 10 bases to trimming and J lost 5 bases, with 24 bases between them. This CDR3 has 15 residues. The CDR3 sequence is CAKLRTTPGIHEQYF. In DNA, the CDR3 is TGTGCCAAATTAAGGACGACCCCGGGGATCCACGAGCAGTACTTC.

J is TRBJ2-7 and V is TRBV5-1; 8 bases fit TRBD2. Germline CDR1 is SGHRS and CDR2 is YFSETQ. This CDR3 contains 14 residues. V gave up 4 bases and J gave up 0 bases; unmatched junction bases: 3. CDR3 sequence (DNA): TGCGCCAGCAGCCGGGGGGGGTCCTCCTACGAGCAGTACTTC. The encoded protein is CASSRGGSSYEQYF.

The rearrangement joins TRBV7-3 to TRBJ2-1; 7 bases align to TRBD2. Trimming cost V 4 bases and J 10 bases; bases outside gene matches: 7. Germline V gives CDR1 SGHTA, CDR2 FQGTGA. This CDR3 contains 13 residues. The CDR3 bases are TGTGCCAGCAGCTCTGAGGGAGGGCGAGAGCAGTTCTTC. Its translation: CASSSEGGREQFF.

V and J are TRBV18 and TRBJ1-2; D remains unclear. Looked up from germline, CDR1 is KGHSH and CDR2 is LQKENI. V was clipped by 0 bases and J by 4 bases, with 12 bases between them. The CDR3 covers 15 residues. CDR3 residues: CASSPPEGVGYGYTF. DNA of the CDR3: TGTGCCAGCTCACCACCGGAGGGAGTAGGCTATGGCTACACCTTC.

This chain joins TRBV28 and TRBJ1-1; D might be TRBD1 (5 bases). This CDR3 has 13 amino acids. From germline, CDR1 is MDHEN and CDR2 SYDVKM. V was trimmed by 3 bases and J by 6 bases, leaving 11 bases between them. The CDR3 spells CASSFTGLAEAFF. For the CDR3, the DNA is TGTGCCAGCAGTTTCACAGGTCTCGCTGAAGCTTTCTTT.

The rearrangement links TRBV28 to TRBJ1-4; TRBD1 matches at 7 bases. CDR3 length equals 13 residues. Per the germline V gene, CDR1 is MDHEN and CDR2 is SYDVKM. The CDR3 protein is CATFDRESEKLFF. CDR3 nucleotide sequence: TGTGCGACCTTCGACAGGGAGAGCGAAAAACTGTTTTTT.

V usage is TRBV2 and J usage is TRBJ2-7; D not resolved. The CDR3 extends over 12 amino acids. Germline values: CDR1 SNHLY, CDR2 FYNNEI. Trimming cost V 5 bases and J 4 bases, with 9 bases left between them. The CDR3 reads CASSSNLYEQYF. The CDR3 DNA reads TGTGCCAGCAGTTCCAATCTATACGAGCAGTACTTC.

This clone appeared a single time. V is TRBV4-2 and J is TRBJ2-7, with D perhaps matching TRBD2 (5 bases). The length of the CDR3 is 13 residues. Trimming stripped 4 bases from V and 4 bases from J, with 11 bases between. The germline CDR1 and CDR2 sequences are LGHNA and YNFKEQ. CDR3 protein: CASSPRTVYEQYF. The CDR3 DNA reads as TGTGCCAGCAGCCCCCGGACTGTTTACGAGCAGTACTTC.

This clone has only a few counts. The chain carries TRBV6-5 and TRBJ2-2; 8 bases map to TRBD2. This CDR3 has 13 residues. The germline CDR1 and CDR2 sequences are MNHEY and SVGAGI. Trimming took 8 bases from V and 6 from J; bases not matched to a gene: 5. The CDR3 coding sequence is TGTGCCAGCCGGACTAGCCGGGCCGGGGAGCTGTTTTTT. Amino acids: CASRTSRAGELFF.

This chain connects TRBV15 to TRBJ2-7, with 7 bases lining up with TRBD2. Germline V CDR1 and CDR2: LNHNV, YYDKDF (reference sequence). The J segment lost 0 bases and the V segment lost 3 bases, leaving 8 bases of the junction unmatched. The CDR3 runs to 16 residues. For the CDR3, the DNA is TGTGCCACCAGCAGCCGACCTAGCGGCCTCTCCTACGAGCAGTACTTC. It codes for CATSSRPSGLSYEQYF.